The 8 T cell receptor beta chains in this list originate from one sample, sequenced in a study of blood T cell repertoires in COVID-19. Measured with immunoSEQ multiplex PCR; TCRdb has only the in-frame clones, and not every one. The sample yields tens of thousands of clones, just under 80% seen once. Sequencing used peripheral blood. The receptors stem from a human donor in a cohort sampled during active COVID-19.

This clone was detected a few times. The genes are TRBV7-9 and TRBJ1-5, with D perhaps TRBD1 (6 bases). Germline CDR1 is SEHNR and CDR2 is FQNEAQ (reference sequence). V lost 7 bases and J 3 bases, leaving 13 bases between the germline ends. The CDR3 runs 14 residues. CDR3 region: CASTSDRHNQPQHF. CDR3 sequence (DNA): TGTGCCAGCACCTCGGACAGACACAATCAGCCCCAGCATTTT.

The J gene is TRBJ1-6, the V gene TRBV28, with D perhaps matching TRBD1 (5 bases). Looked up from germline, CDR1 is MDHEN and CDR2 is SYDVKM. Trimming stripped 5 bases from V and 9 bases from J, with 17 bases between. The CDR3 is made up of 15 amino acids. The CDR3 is CASSPPGPQGSPLHF. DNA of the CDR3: TGTGCCAGCAGTCCCCCGGGCCCGCAGGGTTCACCCCTCCACTTT.

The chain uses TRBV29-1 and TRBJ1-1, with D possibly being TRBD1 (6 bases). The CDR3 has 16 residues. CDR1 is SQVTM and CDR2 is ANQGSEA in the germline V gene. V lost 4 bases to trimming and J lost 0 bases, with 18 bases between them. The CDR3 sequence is CSVAGERGGMNTEAFF. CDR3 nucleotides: TGCAGCGTTGCGGGGGAGCGGGGGGGCATGAACACTGAAGCTTTCTTT.

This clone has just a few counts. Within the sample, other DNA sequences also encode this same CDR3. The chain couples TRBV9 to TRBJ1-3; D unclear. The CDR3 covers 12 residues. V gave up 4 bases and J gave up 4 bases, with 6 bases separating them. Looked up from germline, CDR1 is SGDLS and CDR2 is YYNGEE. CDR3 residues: CASSPRGNTIYF. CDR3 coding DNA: TGTGCCAGCAGCCCTAGGGGAAACACCATATATTTT.

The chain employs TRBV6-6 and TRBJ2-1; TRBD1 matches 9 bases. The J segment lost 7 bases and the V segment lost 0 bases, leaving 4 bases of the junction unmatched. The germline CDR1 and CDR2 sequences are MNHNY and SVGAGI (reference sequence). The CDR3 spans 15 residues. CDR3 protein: CASSYSGQGRNEQFF. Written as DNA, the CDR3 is TGTGCCAGCAGTTACTCGGGACAGGGTCGGAATGAGCAGTTCTTC.

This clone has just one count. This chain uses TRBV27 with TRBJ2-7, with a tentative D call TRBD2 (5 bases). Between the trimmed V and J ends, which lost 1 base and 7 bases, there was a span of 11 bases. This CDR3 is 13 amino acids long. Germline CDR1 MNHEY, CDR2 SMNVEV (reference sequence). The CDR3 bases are TGTGCCAGCAGTTTATACGGGGTCCGGGAGCAGTACTTC. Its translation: CASSLYGVREQYF.

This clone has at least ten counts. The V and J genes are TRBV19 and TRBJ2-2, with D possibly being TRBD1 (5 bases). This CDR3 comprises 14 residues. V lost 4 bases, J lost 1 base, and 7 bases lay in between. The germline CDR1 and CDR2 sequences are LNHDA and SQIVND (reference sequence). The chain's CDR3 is CASSNTGNTGELFF. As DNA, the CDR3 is TGTGCCAGTAGTAACACAGGGAACACCGGGGAGCTGTTTTTT. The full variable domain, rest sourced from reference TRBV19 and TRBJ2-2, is DGGITQSPKYLFRKEGQNVTLSCEQNLNHDAMYWYRQDPGQGLRLIYYSQIVNDFQKGDIAEGYSVSREKKESFPLTVTSAQKNPTAFYLCASSNTGNTGELFFGEGSRLTVL.

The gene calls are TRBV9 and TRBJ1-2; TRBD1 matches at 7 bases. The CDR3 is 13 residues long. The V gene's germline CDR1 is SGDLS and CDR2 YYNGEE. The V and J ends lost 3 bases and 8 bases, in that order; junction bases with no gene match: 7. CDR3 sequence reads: CASSARTGFGYTF. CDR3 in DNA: TGTGCCAGCAGCGCCCGGACAGGTTTCGGCTACACCTTC.